The 8 T cell receptor beta chains presented below share a single source sample, sequenced in a study of T cell repertoires in cytomegalovirus infection. No antigens are known for them. TCRdb ran MiXCR on the reads and lists one entry per CDR3 protein. In the table there are 640,000 or so distinct CDR3 sequences, 33% of which are singletons. The sample in question was cultured PBMCs, obtained from culture after CMV antigen stimulation. These receptors all come from a human donor in good health (CMV status not recorded). Some clones in this sample may be carry-over from other donors' samples.

V is TRBV6-5 and J is TRBJ1-1, with 9 bases lining up with TRBD1. Looked up from germline, CDR1 is MNHEY and CDR2 is SVGAGI. V lost 6 bases to trimming and J lost 14 bases; unmatched junction nucleotides: 10. CDR3 length: 12 residues. The CDR3 reads CASSEGQGRPFF. CDR3 coding DNA: TGTGCCAGCAGCGAAGGACAGGGGCGGCCCTTCTTT.

This clonotype was seen a handful of times. The chain recombines TRBV27 with TRBJ1-2, with 7 nucleotides matching TRBD1. The CDR3 runs 14 residues. Germline V gene lookup returns CDR1 MNHEY and CDR2 SMNVEV (reference sequence). J was trimmed by 6 bases and V by 3 bases; bases with no gene match: 7. CDR3 DNA: TGTGCCAGCAGTTTGTCGGTCGGGACAGATGGCTACACCTTC. Its protein is CASSLSVGTDGYTF.

V and J are TRBV5-5 and TRBJ2-7; D is possibly TRBD1 (5 bases). V shed 3 bases and J shed 0 bases, with 13 bases lying between them. CDR3 size: 15 residues. Germline CDR1 reads SGHKS; CDR2 reads YYEKEE (reference sequence). The CDR3: CASSWTKMGSYEQYF. CDR3 sequence (DNA): TGTGCCAGCAGCTGGACAAAAATGGGCTCCTACGAGCAGTACTTC.

The CDR3 DNA sequence: TGTGCCAGCAGTCTCAGGGTAGGAATGCCCTATGGCTACACCTTC. As protein: CASSLRVGMPYGYTF. V is TRBV27 and J is TRBJ1-2; a possible D gene is TRBD1 (5 bases). V lost 5 bases to trimming and J lost 4 bases, with 17 bases between them. Germline V gene lookup returns CDR1 MNHEY and CDR2 SMNVEV (reference sequence). The CDR3 extends over 15 amino acids.

V is TRBV7-7 and J is TRBJ2-2; D not resolved. Germline CDR1 reads SSHAT; CDR2 reads FNYEAQ (reference sequence). V lost 4 bases to trimming and J lost 6 bases, with 6 bases between them. The CDR3 has 12 residues. For the CDR3, the DNA is TGTGCCAGCAGCTCCACTGCCGGGGAGCTGTTTTTT. Its translation is CASSSTAGELFF.

This clonotype was seen more than once but under ten times. This sequence joins TRBV6-8 and TRBJ1-2; D uncertain. This CDR3 region has 15 residues. CDR1 MNHGY and CDR2 SAAAGT come from the germline V gene. The V gene lost 7 bases and the J gene lost 7 bases, with 22 bases spanning the gap. CDR3 amino acids: CASKSRGSHISGYTF. Here the CDR3 DNA reads TGTGCCAGCAAGTCAAGAGGGAGTCATATTAGTGGCTACACCTTC.

The V and J genes are TRBV28 and TRBJ2-2; D is perhaps TRBD1 or TRBD2 (5 bases each). V was shortened by 3 bases and J by 1 base, with 15 bases between the two germline ends. The CDR3 consists of 17 residues. The germline gives CDR1 MDHEN, CDR2 SYDVKM. Written as DNA, the CDR3 is TGTGCCAGCAGTTTTTTCACCCCGGGACGGAACACCGGGGAGCTGTTTTTT. Translating it yields CASSFFTPGRNTGELFF.

Note on this clonotype: This may come from a read error, since a much larger clone is one base off. CDR3 in amino acids: CASSLSGRWGTDTRYF. CDR3 bases: TGTGCCAGCAGCCTCAGCGGGAGATGGGGCACAGATACGCGGTATTTT. The chain employs TRBV7-2 and TRBJ2-3, with 8 nucleotides matching TRBD2. The germline gives CDR1 SGHTA, CDR2 FQGNSA. The CDR3 contains 16 residues.